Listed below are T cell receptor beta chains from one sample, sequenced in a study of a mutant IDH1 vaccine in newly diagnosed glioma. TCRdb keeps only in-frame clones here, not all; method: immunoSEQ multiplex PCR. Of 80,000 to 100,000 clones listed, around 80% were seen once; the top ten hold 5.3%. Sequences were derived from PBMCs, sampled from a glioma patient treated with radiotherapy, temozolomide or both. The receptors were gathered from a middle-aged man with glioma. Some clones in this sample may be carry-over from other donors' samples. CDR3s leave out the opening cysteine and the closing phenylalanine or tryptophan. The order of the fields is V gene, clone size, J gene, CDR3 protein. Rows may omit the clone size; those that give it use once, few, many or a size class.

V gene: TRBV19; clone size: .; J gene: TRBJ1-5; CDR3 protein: ATDAGNQPQH
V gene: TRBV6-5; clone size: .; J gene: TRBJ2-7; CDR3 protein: ASSYSGQGSYEQY
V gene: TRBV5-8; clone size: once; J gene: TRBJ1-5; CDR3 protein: ASSTWEQPNQPQH
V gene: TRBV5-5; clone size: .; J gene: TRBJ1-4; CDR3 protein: ASSLVGTNEKLF
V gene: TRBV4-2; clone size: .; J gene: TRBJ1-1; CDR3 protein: ASSQGGTATEAF
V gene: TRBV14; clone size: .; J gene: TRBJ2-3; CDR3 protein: ASSQVGDTQY
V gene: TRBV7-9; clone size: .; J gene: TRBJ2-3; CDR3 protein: ASSLETASWADTQY
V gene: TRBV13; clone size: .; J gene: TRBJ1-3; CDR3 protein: ASSHRELAGNTIY
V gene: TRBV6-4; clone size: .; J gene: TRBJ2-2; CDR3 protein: ASSDVRGELF
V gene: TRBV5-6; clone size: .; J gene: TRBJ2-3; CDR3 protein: ASSLVSPSASEY
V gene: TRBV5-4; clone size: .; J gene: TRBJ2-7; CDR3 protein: ASSSTSGGTYEQY
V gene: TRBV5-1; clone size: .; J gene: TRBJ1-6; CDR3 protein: ASSPLSGLGDNSPLH
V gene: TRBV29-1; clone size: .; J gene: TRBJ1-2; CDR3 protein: SVVWVGGYT
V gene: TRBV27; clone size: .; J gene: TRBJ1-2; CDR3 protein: ASSPTHELLAYGYT
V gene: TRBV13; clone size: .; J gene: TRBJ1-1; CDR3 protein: ASRPGQGRLEAF
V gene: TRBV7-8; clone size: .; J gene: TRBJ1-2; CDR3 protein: ASSPLGQEDYGYT
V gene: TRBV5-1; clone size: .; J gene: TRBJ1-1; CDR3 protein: ASSLGTAFNTEAF
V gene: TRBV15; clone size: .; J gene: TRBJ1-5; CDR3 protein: ATSRDGHDQPQH
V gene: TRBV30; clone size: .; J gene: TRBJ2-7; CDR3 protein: AQNPTGSYEQY
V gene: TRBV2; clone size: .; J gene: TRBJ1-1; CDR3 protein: ASSLRDRRYTEAF
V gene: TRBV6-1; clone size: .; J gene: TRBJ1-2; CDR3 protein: ASSVPTGYGYT
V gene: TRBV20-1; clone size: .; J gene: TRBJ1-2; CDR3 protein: SAGRVHGYT
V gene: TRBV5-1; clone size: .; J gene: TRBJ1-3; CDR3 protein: ASSPRGRGNTIY
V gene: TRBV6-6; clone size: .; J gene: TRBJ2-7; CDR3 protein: ASSYETGECQY
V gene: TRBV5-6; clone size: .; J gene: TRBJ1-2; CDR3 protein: ASSLVDRGNYGYT
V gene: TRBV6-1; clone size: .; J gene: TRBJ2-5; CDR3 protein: ASSGTGETQY
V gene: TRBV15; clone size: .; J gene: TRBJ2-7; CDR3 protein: ATSAGTGPYEQY
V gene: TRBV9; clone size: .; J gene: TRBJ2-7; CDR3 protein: ASSPDGYSYEQY
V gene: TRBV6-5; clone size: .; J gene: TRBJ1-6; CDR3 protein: ASSYSNALGGSTLH
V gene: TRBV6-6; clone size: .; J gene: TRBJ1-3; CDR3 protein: ASRNERVVGNTIY
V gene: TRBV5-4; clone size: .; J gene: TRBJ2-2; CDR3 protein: ASSPRLDRGRTGELF
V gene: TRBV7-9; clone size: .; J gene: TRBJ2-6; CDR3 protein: ASSFRGQGGGANVLT
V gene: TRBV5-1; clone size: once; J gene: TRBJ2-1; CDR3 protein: ASSLVAGAHNEQF
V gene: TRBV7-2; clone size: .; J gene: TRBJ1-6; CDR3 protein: ASSLAWGGNSPLH
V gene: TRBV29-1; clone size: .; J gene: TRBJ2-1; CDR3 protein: SVEGRTGGSYNEQF
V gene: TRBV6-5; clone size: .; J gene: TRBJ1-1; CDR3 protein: ASSEGMNTEAF
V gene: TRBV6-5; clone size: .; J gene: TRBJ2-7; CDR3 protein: ASSKLGEQY
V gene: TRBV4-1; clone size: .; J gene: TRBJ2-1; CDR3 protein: ASRRTSGDLPEQF
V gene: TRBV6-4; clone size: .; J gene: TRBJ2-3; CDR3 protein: ASSEARGTDTQY
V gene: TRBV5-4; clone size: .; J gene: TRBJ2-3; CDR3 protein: ASSLAYSTDTQY
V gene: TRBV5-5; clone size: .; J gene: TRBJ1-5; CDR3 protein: ASSSGRHQPQH